The clone carrying this T cell receptor beta chain occurred many times. This record belongs to a study of metastatic and nonmetastatic thyroid tumors. Authors' analysis steps: Between-group CDR3 differences, defined by clinicopathological status, yielded a distant-metastasis classifier for papillary thyroid cancer. TCRdb re-called clones via MiXCR from the PCR reads. None of the V and J calls come from the authors' own analysis; TCRdb made them. In the table there are about 89,000 clones, around 13% of which are singletons. The entire patient cohort was treatment-naive prior to thyroid surgery. V gave up 2 bases and J gave up 1 base, with 9 bases separating them. This CDR3 contains 14 residues. In germline, CDR1 is SEHNR, CDR2 FQNEAQ (reference sequence).

This sequence was found in a female donor with papillary thyroid cancer or a benign thyroid nodule (not recorded which). Some clones in this sample may be carry-over from other donors' samples. The rearrangement links TRBV7-9 to TRBJ2-7, with D perhaps matching TRBD2 (6 bases). Sequencing was done on a sample of tumor tissue. For the CDR3, the DNA is TGTGCCAGCAGCTTACGGGAGAAATCCTACGAGCAGTACTTC. Its translation is CASSLREKSYEQYF.